The 9 T cell receptor beta chains listed next were all sequenced from one sample in a study of T-cell reconstitution after alpha-beta-depleted transplantation in children. The authors prepared the TCRbeta library with unique molecular identifiers. TCRdb recomputed calls from the PCR reads with MiXCR, one row per CDR3 protein. The table records 540,000 or so distinct CDR3 sequences, 20% to 25% of them present only once. Here the sequenced sample was PBMCs, mostly from graft donor cells, taken 360 days after TCRalphabeta/CD19-depleted stem cell transplant. The receptors were sampled from a boy less than two years old who had a stem cell transplant for acute myeloid leukemia, so the T cells may come from the graft donor.

This clonotype was counted only a few times. The V gene is TRBV5-6, the J gene TRBJ2-5; D not certain. The germline CDR1 and CDR2 sequences are SGHDT and YYEEEE. V was pared by 4 bases and J by 9 bases, with 19 bases between. The CDR3 loop spans 14 amino acids. The CDR3 DNA follows: TGTGCCAGCAGCATGTTGGACGGTACCCGGGCCCAGTACTTC. Its translation is CASSMLDGTRAQYF.

This clonotype was seen at least ten times. The gene calls are TRBV4-3 and TRBJ2-3; tentatively, D is TRBD1 (5 bases). The germline V and J ends were trimmed by 1 base and 1 base, with 9 bases remaining between them. Germline CDR1 reads LGHNA; CDR2 reads YSLEER. The CDR3 extends over 15 amino acids. CDR3 residues: CASSQVSRGTDTQYF. As DNA, the CDR3 is TGCGCCAGCAGCCAAGTCAGCAGGGGCACAGATACGCAGTATTTT.

In this sample, this clonotype turned up a few times. The chain joins TRBV18 to TRBJ2-2; tentative D call: TRBD2 (7 bases). V lost 0 bases to trimming and J lost 4 bases, with 9 bases between them. The CDR3 spans 15 residues. Germline V lookup: CDR1 KGHSH, CDR2 LQKENI. The CDR3 loop reads CASSPPRGPTGELFF. The CDR3 bases are TGTGCCAGCTCACCACCGCGGGGGCCCACCGGGGAGCTGTTTTTT.

The V call is TRBV11-2, the J call TRBJ2-2, with D tentatively TRBD1 (5 bases). This CDR3 is 16 amino acids long. Between the trimmed V and J ends, which lost 5 bases and 4 bases, there was a span of 17 bases. The germline gives CDR1 SGHAT, CDR2 FQNNGV. The CDR3 nucleotides read TGTGCCAGCAGCCGGGCGTTGGGGCCGGTCACCGGGGAGCTGTTTTTT. This encodes CASSRALGPVTGELFF.

The V gene is TRBV27, the J gene TRBJ1-2, with 10 positions matching TRBD1. The germline CDR1 and CDR2 sequences are MNHEY and SMNVEV (reference sequence). This CDR3 region has 15 residues. Trimming at V came to 7 bases and at J to 4 bases, leaving 9 bases not matched to a gene. The DNA for the CDR3 is TGTGCCAGCAATCCGTGGGACAGGGGCTTCTATGGCTACACCTTC. Amino acids: CASNPWDRGFYGYTF.

This clonotype has just a few counts. The genes are TRBV29-1 and TRBJ1-1; D gene ambiguous. Trimming pared 7 bases from V and 5 bases from J, leaving 8 bases between. The germline V gene has CDR1 SQVTM and CDR2 ANQGSEA. There are 10 residues in the CDR3. CDR3 loop: CSAAWTEAFF. DNA of the CDR3: TGCAGCGCCGCATGGACTGAAGCTTTCTTT.

The chain couples TRBV24-1 to TRBJ2-3, with 12 bases lining up with TRBD1. With 4 bases clipped from V and 4 bases from J, the junction kept 5 bases outside the gene matches. The CDR3 loop spans 16 amino acids. CDR1 is KGHDR and CDR2 is SFDVKD in the germline V gene. CDR3 amino acids: CATSEPGQGAADTQYF. CDR3 bases: TGTGCCACCAGTGAACCGGGACAGGGGGCCGCAGATACGCAGTATTTT.

This clonotype was recorded many times. V is TRBV20-1 and J is TRBJ2-5; D is undetermined. Germline V gene lookup returns CDR1 DFQATT and CDR2 SNEGSKA (reference sequence). Trimming took 6 bases from V and 5 from J, leaving 10 bases between them. The CDR3 is 11 amino acids. CDR3: CSARPLETQYF. The CDR3 nucleotides read TGCAGTGCCCGCCCTCTGGAGACCCAGTACTTC.

V is TRBV29-1 and J is TRBJ2-2; the match to TRBD1 covers 8 bases. The CDR3 has 14 residues. V trimming: 5 bases; J trimming: 1 base; junction bases outside the gene matches: 3. The germline V gene has CDR1 SQVTM and CDR2 ANQGSEA. This chain's CDR3 is CSVRTGWNTGELFF. The CDR3 DNA follows: TGCAGCGTTAGGACAGGGTGGAACACCGGGGAGCTGTTTTTT.